The 18 T cell receptor beta chains listed next were all sequenced from one sample in a study of CD8 T cells in Susac syndrome. Random hexamers primed reverse transcription of 0.5 to 1 ug RNA. TCRdb re-called the immunoSEQ multiplex PCR reads through MiXCR, storing one row per CDR3 protein. The repertoire holds approximately 210,000 distinct CDR3 sequences, with about 94% as singletons. Sequenced sample: CD4+ T cells from PBMCs. The receptors originated from a human donor with Susac syndrome.

CDR3 nucleotides: TGTGCCAGCAGTGACGGGTTTGTGGGTGAGCAGTTCTTC. It is translated as CASSDGFVGEQFF. This rearrangement joins TRBV2 to TRBJ2-1; D is undetermined. Per the germline V gene, CDR1 is SNHLY and CDR2 is FYNNEI. V was shortened by 3 bases and J by 9 bases, with 12 bases between the two germline ends. This CDR3 region has 13 residues.

J is TRBJ2-1 and V is TRBV15; D uncertain. The V end was cut by 0 bases, the J end by 0 bases, with 12 bases between. CDR3 length: 17 residues. The germline V gene encodes CDR1 LNHNV and CDR2 YYDKDF (reference sequence). CDR3 amino acids: CATSRDQWASSYNEQFF. The DNA of the CDR3 is TGTGCCACCAGCAGAGATCAATGGGCGAGCTCCTACAATGAGCAGTTCTTC.

This chain joins TRBV28 and TRBJ1-5; D is possibly TRBD1 (6 bases). Germline loops: CDR1 MDHEN, CDR2 SYDVKM. This CDR3 region has 14 residues. V lost 7 bases and J lost 4, with 14 bases in between. CDR3 sequence: CASTLGGKNQPQHF. CDR3 nucleotide sequence: TGTGCCAGCACCCTAGGGGGGAAAAATCAGCCCCAGCATTTT.

V is TRBV29-1 and J is TRBJ2-7, with 10 bases that match TRBD1. Looked up from germline, CDR1 is SQVTM and CDR2 is ANQGSEA. V trimming: 3 bases; J trimming: 6 bases; junction bases outside the gene matches: 5. The CDR3 runs 13 residues. As DNA, the CDR3 is TGCAGCGTTGACTCGACAGGGGGCGCCGAGCAGTACTTC. Its translation is CSVDSTGGAEQYF.

V gene TRBV20-1 combines with J gene TRBJ2-3; the D gene is possibly TRBD2 (6 bases). The CDR3 sequence is 14 residues long. Between the trimmed V and J ends, which lost 4 bases and 0 bases, there was a span of 11 bases. Germline V lookup: CDR1 DFQATT, CDR2 SNEGSKA (reference sequence). CDR3 sequence (DNA): TGCAGTGCTAACCCCGGGACTAGCACAGATACGCAGTATTTT. Translating it yields CSANPGTSTDTQYF.

The chain couples TRBV12-3 or TRBV12-4 to TRBJ1-5; 7 bases align to TRBD1. The junction had 11 bases not matched to a gene; V was cut back by 5 bases and J by 4 bases. The CDR3 length is 16 residues. CDR3 coding DNA: TGTGCCAGCAGTCGACAGGGTCAGGGGCGGAATCAGCCCCAGCATTTT. Translated: CASSRQGQGRNQPQHF.

The rearrangement joins TRBV10-3 to TRBJ1-2; TRBD1 agrees at 9 bases. Germline trimming cut 6 bases from V and 4 bases from J; bases unmatched to any gene: 9. This CDR3 comprises 15 residues. CDR1 ENHRY and CDR2 SYGVKD come from the germline V gene. CDR3 coding DNA: TGTGCCATCAGACCAACAGGGGGCGGAGGCTATGGCTACACCTTC. It is translated as CAIRPTGGGGYGYTF.

The V and J genes are TRBV7-2 and TRBJ1-6, with TRBD1 as a possible D gene (5 bases). The germline gives CDR1 SGHTA, CDR2 FQGNSA. Trimming cost V 2 bases and J 8 bases, with 16 bases left between them. This CDR3 is built from 16 residues. CDR3 sequence: CASSLRFGASYSPLHF. In DNA, the CDR3 is TGTGCCAGCAGCTTAAGGTTCGGGGCCTCCTATTCACCCCTCCACTTT.

This clonotype turned up a few times. CDR3 coding DNA: TGTGCCAGCAGTGAAGGAGATACGCAGTATTTT. Residues: CASSEGDTQYF. The rearrangement joins TRBV6-4 to TRBJ2-3; D is ambiguous. CDR1 is MRHNA, CDR2 SNTAGT, per germline. There are 11 residues in the CDR3. V was pared by 3 bases and J by 5 bases, with 3 bases between.

The rearrangement links TRBV10-1 to TRBJ2-3, with D tentatively TRBD2 (5 bases). This CDR3 contains 13 residues. Trimming took 3 bases from V and 5 from J, leaving 9 bases between them. The germline V gene has CDR1 WNHNN and CDR2 SYGVQD (reference sequence). The CDR3 here is CASSDSGKDTQYF. The CDR3 DNA follows: TGCGCCAGCAGTGATTCGGGGAAAGATACGCAGTATTTT.

This sequence joins TRBV12-3 or TRBV12-4 and TRBJ1-6; D is unclear. V lost 5 bases and J lost 8, with 16 bases in between. CDR3 size: 15 residues. The CDR3, as DNA: TGTGCCAGCAGTCCCCCAGAGGGTGAACATTCACCCCTCCACTTT. Translating it yields CASSPPEGEHSPLHF.

The chain couples TRBV20-1 to TRBJ1-4; D unresolved. V was trimmed by 2 bases and J by 0 bases, leaving 13 bases between them. The CDR3 length is 16 residues. CDR1 is DFQATT, CDR2 SNEGSKA, per germline (reference sequence). CDR3 DNA: TGCAGTGCTAGACCCCCTCGAGGAGCAACTAATGAAAAACTGTTTTTT. Its translation: CSARPPRGATNEKLFF.

In its sample, this clonotype was seen once. This sequence joins TRBV5-1 and TRBJ1-2; D is possibly TRBD1 (5 bases). CDR3 length equals 18 residues. Germline values: CDR1 SGHRS, CDR2 YFSETQ. The V end was cut by 1 base, the J end by 4 bases, with 23 bases between. The CDR3 here is CASSLQGTRLGVGYGYTF. CDR3 coding DNA: TGCGCCAGCAGCTTGCAGGGCACGAGACTGGGTGTCGGCTATGGCTACACCTTC.

CDR3: CSARDPHSWPQHF. The CDR3 DNA follows: TGCAGTGCCAGGGACCCCCACTCGTGGCCCCAGCATTTT. J is TRBJ1-5 and V is TRBV20-1; tentatively, D is TRBD1 (5 bases). CDR1 and CDR2 (germline): DFQATT, SNEGSKA (reference sequence). This CDR3 comprises 13 residues. V shed 6 bases and J shed 9 bases, with 18 bases lying between them.

This clonotype was observed once. The CDR3 here is CASRSPGRQNEQYF. The CDR3 region has the DNA TGTGCCAGCCGTTCTCCGGGACGGCAAAACGAGCAGTACTTC. This chain links TRBV6-2 or TRBV6-3 with TRBJ2-7; either TRBD1 or TRBD2 may supply D (5 bases each). CDR3 length: 14 amino acids. V was cut by 8 bases and J by 5 bases, with 19 bases left in between. Germline V CDR1 and CDR2: MNHEY, SVGEGT.

This clonotype showed up just once. CDR3 in amino acids: CASSQSDEQFF. For the CDR3, the DNA is TGTGCCAGCAGCCAAAGCGATGAGCAGTTCTTC. The chain carries TRBV3-1 and TRBJ2-1; D is unresolved. This CDR3 comprises 11 residues. The V end was cut by 2 bases, the J end by 8 bases, with 4 bases between. Germline V gene data show CDR1 as LGHDT and CDR2 as YNNKEL (reference sequence).

The rearrangement uses TRBV29-1 and TRBJ1-2; 9 nucleotides align to TRBD1. Germline assignment: CDR1 SQVTM and CDR2 ANQGSEA. After removal of 4 bases from V and 4 bases from J, the junction contained 10 bases not matched to a gene. CDR3 size: 15 residues. CDR3 sequence reads: CSVAPQGAVGYGYTF. The CDR3 DNA reads TGCAGCGTTGCACCACAGGGGGCCGTTGGCTATGGCTACACCTTC.

The chain carries TRBV20-1 and TRBJ2-3; 8 positions match TRBD2. Germline V CDR1 and CDR2: DFQATT, SNEGSKA (reference sequence). The CDR3 is 13 amino acids. The ends lost 7 bases at V and 8 bases at J; junction bases unmatched: 11. CDR3 residues: CSVGSRGGGTQYF. In DNA form, the CDR3 reads TGCAGTGTGGGTTCTCGGGGGGGCGGTACGCAGTATTTT.